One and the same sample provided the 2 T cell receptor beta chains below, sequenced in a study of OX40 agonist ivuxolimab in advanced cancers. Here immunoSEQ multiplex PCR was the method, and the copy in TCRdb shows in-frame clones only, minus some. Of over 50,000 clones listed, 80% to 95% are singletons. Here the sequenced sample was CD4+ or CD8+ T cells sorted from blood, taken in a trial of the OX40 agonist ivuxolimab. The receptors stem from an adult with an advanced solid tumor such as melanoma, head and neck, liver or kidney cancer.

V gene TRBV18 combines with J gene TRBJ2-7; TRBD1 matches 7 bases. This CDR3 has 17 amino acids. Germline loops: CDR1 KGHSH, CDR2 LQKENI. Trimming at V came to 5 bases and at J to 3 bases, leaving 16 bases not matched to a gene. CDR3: CASSDGRPETGSYEQYF. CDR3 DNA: TGTGCCAGCTCAGACGGCCGCCCCGAGACAGGGAGCTACGAGCAGTACTTC. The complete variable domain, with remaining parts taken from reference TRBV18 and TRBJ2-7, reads NAGVMQNPRHLVRRRGQEARLRCSPMKGHSHVYWYRQLPEEGLKFMVYLQKENIIDESGMPKERFSAEFPKEGPSILRIQQVVRGDSAAYFCASSDGRPETGSYEQYFGPGTRLTVT.

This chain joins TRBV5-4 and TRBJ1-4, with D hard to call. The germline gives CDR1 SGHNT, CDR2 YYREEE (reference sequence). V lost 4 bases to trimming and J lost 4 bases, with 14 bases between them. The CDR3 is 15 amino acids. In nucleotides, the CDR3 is TGTGCCAGCAGCCATTGGACCGGAGGTAATGAAAAACTGTTTTTT. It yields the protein CASSHWTGGNEKLFF.